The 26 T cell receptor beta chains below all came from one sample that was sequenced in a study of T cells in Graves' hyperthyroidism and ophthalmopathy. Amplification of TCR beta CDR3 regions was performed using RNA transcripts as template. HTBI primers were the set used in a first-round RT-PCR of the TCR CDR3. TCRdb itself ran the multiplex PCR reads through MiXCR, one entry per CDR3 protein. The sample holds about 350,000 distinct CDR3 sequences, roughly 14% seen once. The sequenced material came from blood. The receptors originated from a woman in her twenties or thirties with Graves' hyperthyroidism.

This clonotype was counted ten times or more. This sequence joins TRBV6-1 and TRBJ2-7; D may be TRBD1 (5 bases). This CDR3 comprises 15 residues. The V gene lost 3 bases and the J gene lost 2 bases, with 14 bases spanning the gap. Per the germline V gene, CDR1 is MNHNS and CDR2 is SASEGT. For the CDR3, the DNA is TGTGCCAGCAGTGATCCGGCAGGGCACCCCTACGAGCAGTACTTC. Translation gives CASSDPAGHPYEQYF.

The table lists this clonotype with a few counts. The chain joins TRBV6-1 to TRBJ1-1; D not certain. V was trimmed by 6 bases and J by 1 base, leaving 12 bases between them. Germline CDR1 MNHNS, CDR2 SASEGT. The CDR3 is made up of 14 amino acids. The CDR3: CASSPWPRNTEAFF. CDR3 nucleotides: TGTGCCAGCAGCCCTTGGCCGAGGAACACTGAAGCTTTCTTT.

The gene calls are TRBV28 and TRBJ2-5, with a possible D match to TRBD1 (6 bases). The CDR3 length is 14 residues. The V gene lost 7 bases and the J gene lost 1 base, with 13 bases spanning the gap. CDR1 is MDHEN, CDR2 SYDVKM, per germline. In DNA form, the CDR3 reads TGTGCCAGCAATCTACAGGGTAGCCAAGAGACCCAGTACTTC. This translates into CASNLQGSQETQYF.

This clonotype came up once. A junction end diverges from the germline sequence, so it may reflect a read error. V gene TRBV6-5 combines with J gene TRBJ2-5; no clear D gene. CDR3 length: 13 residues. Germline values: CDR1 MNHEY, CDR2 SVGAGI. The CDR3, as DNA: TGTGCCAGCAGTTACGGGCACCAAGTGACCCAGTACTTC. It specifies CASSYGHQVTQYF.

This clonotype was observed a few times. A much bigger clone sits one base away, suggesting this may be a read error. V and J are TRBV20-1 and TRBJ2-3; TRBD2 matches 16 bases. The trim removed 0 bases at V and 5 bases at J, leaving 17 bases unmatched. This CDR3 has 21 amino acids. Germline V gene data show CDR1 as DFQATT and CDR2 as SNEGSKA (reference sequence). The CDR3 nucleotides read TGCAGTGCTAGAGACAAAGATCCCGGGACTAGCGGGAGGGCTTCAAGAGATACGCAGTATTTT. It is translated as CSARDKDPGTSGRASRDTQYF.

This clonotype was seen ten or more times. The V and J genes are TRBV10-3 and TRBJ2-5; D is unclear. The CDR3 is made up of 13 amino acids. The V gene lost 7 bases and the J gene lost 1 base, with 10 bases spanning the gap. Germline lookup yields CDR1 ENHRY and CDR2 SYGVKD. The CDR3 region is CAITKVSQETQYF. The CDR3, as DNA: TGTGCCATCACGAAAGTCTCCCAAGAGACCCAGTACTTC.

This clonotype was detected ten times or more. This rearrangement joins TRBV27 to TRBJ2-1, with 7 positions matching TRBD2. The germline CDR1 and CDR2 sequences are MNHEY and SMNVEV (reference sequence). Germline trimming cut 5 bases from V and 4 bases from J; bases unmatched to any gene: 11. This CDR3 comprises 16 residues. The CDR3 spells CASSPRRGGAYNEQFF. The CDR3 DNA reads TGTGCCAGCAGTCCCCGTCGCGGGGGAGCATACAATGAGCAGTTCTTC.

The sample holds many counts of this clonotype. CDR3 DNA sequence: TGTGCCAGCGGCACCCTAGGGGGCACTCTCTATGGCTACACCTTC. Its protein is CASGTLGGTLYGYTF. The chain joins TRBV28 to TRBJ1-2; TRBD1 matches 7 bases. The CDR3 length is 15 residues. The trim removed 8 bases at V and 4 bases at J, leaving 13 bases unmatched. Germline CDR1 is MDHEN and CDR2 is SYDVKM.

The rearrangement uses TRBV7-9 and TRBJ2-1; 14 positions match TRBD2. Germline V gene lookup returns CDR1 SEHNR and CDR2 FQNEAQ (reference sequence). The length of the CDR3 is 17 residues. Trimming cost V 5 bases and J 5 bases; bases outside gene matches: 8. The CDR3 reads CASSPGLAGGLNNEQFF. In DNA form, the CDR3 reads TGTGCCAGCAGCCCTGGACTAGCGGGAGGTCTGAACAATGAGCAGTTCTTC. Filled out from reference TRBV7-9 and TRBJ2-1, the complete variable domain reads DTGVSQNPRHKITKRGQNVTFRCDPISEHNRLYWYRQTLGQGPEFLTYFQNEAQLEKSRLLSDRFSAERPKGSFSTLEIQRTEQGDSAMYLCASSPGLAGGLNNEQFFGPGTRLTVL.

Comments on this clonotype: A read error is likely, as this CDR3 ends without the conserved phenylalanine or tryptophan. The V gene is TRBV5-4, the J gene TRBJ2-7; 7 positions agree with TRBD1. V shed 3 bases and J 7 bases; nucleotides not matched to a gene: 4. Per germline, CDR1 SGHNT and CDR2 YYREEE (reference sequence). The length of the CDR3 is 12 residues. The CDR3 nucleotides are TGTGCCAGCAGCTGGTTACAGGGGGAGCAGTACCTC. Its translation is CASSWLQGEQYL.

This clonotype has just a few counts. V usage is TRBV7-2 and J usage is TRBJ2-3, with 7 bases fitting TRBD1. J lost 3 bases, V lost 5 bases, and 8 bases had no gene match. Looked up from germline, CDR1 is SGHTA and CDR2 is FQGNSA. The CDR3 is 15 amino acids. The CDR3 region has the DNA TGTGCCAGCAGCAAGACAGGGCCAGGGACAGATACGCAGTATTTT. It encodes CASSKTGPGTDTQYF.

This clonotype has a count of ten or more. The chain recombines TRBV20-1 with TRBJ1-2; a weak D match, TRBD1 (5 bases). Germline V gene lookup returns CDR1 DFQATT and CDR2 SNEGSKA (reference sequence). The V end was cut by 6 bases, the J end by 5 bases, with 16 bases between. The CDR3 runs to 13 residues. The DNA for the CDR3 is TGCAGTGCCCGACCGGGGGGGGGATATGGCTACACCTTC. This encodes CSARPGGGYGYTF.

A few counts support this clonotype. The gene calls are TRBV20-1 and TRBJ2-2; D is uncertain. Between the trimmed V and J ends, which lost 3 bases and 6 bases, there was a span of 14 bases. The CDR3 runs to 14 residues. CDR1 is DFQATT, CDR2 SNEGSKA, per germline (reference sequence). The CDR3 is CSASPFVAAGELFF. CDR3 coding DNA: TGCAGTGCTAGCCCCTTCGTGGCGGCCGGGGAGCTGTTTTTT.

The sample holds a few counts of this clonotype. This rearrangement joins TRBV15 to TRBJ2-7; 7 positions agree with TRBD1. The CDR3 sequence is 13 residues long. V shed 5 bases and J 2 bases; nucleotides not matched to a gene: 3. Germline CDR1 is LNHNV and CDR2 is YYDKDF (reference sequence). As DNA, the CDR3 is TGTGCCACCAGCGAAGACAGGGCCTACGAGCAGTACTTC. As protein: CATSEDRAYEQYF.

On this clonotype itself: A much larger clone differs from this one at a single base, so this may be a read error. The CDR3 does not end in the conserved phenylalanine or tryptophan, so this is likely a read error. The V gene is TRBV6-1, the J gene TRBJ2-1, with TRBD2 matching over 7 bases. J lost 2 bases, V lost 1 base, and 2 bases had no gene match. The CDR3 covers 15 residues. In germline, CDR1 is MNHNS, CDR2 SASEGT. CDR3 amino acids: CASSEGLAAYNEQFL. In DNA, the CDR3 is TGTGCCAGCAGTGAAGGTCTAGCGGCCTACAATGAGCAGTTCCTC.

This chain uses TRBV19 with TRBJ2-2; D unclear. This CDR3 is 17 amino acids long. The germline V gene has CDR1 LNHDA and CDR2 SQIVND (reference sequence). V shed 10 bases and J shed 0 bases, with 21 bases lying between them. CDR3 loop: CATNQYPGAANTGELFF. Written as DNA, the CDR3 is TGTGCCACTAATCAATATCCCGGAGCCGCGAACACCGGGGAGCTGTTTTTT.

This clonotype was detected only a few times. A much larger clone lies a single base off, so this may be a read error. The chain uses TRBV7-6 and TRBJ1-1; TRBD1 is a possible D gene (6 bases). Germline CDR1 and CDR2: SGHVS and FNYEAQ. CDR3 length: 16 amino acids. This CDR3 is CASSLVLGGKETGAFF. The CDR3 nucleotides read TGTGCCAGCAGCTTAGTACTCGGGGGCAAGGAAACTGGAGCTTTCTTT. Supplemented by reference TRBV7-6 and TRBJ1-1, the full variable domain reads GAGVSQSPRYKVTKRGQDVALRCDPISGHVSLYWYRQALGQGPEFLTYFNYEAQQDKSGLPNDRFSAERPEGSISTLTIQRTEQRDSAMYRCASSLVLGGKETGAFFGQGTRLTVV.

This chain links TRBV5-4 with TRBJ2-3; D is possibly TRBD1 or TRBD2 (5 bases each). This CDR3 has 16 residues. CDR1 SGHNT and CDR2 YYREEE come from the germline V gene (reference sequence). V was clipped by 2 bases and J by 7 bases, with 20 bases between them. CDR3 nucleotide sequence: TGTGCCAGCAGCTTAGATCCCGGGACGACCCCCTATACGCAGTATTTT. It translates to CASSLDPGTTPYTQYF.

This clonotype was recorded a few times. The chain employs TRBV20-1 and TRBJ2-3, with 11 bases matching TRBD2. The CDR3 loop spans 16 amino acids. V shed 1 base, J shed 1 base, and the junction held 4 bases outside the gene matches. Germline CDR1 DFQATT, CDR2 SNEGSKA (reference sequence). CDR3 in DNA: TGCAGTGCTAGAGTACTAGCGGGGGTCCGCACAGATACGCAGTATTTT. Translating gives CSARVLAGVRTDTQYF.

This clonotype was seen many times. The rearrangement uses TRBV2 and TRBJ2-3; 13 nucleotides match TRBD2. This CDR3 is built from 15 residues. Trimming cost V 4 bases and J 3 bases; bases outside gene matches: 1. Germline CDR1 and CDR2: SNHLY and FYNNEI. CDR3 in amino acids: CASSGGLAGTDTQYF. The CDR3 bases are TGTGCCAGCAGTGGGGGACTAGCGGGAACAGATACGCAGTATTTT.

In DNA form, the CDR3 reads TGTGCCAGCAGCTTATTGGGGGTATCTAGCCGGGAGACCCAGTACTTC. Protein sequence: CASSLLGVSSRETQYF. The V gene is TRBV7-3, the J gene TRBJ2-5, with D perhaps matching TRBD1 or TRBD2 (5 bases each). In germline, CDR1 is SGHTA, CDR2 FQGTGA. The CDR3 is 16 residues long. Between the trimmed V and J ends, which lost 2 bases and 5 bases, there was a span of 18 bases.

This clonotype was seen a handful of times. The CDR3 loop is CSAVEASATSTDTQYF. CDR3 nucleotide sequence: TGCAGTGCAGTGGAGGCCTCAGCCACTAGCACAGATACGCAGTATTTT. J is TRBJ2-3 and V is TRBV20-1, with D perhaps TRBD2 (5 bases). V was cut by 6 bases and J by 0 bases, with 19 bases left in between. The germline CDR1 and CDR2 sequences are DFQATT and SNEGSKA (reference sequence). The CDR3 runs 16 residues.

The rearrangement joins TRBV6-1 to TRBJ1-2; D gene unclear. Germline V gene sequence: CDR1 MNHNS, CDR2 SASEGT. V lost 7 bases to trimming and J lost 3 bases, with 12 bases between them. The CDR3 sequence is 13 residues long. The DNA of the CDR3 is TGTGCCAGCATGATGGAGGGTTACTATGGCTACACCTTC. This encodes CASMMEGYYGYTF.

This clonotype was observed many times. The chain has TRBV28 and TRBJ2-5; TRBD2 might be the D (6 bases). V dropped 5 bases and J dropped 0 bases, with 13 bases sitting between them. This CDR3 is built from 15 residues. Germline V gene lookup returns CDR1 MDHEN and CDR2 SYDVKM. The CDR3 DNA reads TGTGCCAGCAGTCGGACTACCAGACACCAAGAGACCCAGTACTTC. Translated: CASSRTTRHQETQYF.

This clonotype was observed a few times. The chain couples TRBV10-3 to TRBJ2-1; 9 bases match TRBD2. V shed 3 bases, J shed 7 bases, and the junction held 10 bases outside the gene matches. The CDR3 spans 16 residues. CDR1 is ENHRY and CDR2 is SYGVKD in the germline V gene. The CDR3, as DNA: TGTGCCATCAGTGATAGCGATAGCGGGAGTCTGAATGAGCAGTTCTTC. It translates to CAISDSDSGSLNEQFF.

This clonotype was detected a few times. Here the CDR3 reads CASSRQGFSYEQYF. The CDR3 coding sequence is TGTGCCAGCAGCCGACAGGGGTTCTCCTACGAGCAGTACTTC. The J gene is TRBJ2-7, the V gene TRBV28, with TRBD1 identical over 8 bases. The CDR3 loop spans 14 amino acids. The germline gives CDR1 MDHEN, CDR2 SYDVKM. V trimming: 6 bases; J trimming: 0 bases; junction bases outside the gene matches: 4. The full variable domain, rest sourced from reference TRBV28 and TRBJ2-7, is DVKVTQSSRYLVKRTGEKVFLECVQDMDHENMFWYRQDPGLGLRLIYFSYDVKMKEKGDIPEGYSVSREKKERFSLILESASTNQTSMYLCASSRQGFSYEQYFGPGTRLTVT.